The 25 T cell receptor beta chains listed next were all sequenced from one sample in a study of cytomegalovirus exposure and HLA in healthy donors. 60 Vbeta and 13 Jbeta primers were used in PCR. The protocol was immunoSEQ multiplex PCR, while the TCRdb copy is restricted to in-frame clones and leaves out a portion. Of some 150,000 clones detected, 60% to 80% appear once; the ten largest clones hold 1.5% to 2%. The sample consisted of PBMCs. Every receptor here comes from a woman in her thirties in good health and CMV-seronegative.

This chain links TRBV6-4 with TRBJ2-1, with D possibly matching TRBD2 (7 bases). The germline V and J ends were trimmed by 8 bases and 3 bases, with 23 bases remaining between them. The CDR3 spans 17 residues. CDR1 is MRHNA, CDR2 SNTAGT, per germline. CDR3 DNA: TGTGCCAGCCCTGCCGAAATCAGAAGGGGGGGCTACAATGAGCAGTTCTTC. Encoded protein: CASPAEIRRGGYNEQFF.

The chain carries TRBV9 and TRBJ1-5; 9 bases align to TRBD1. With 3 bases clipped from V and 4 bases from J, the junction kept 5 bases outside the gene matches. This CDR3 region has 15 residues. The germline V gene has CDR1 SGDLS and CDR2 YYNGEE. The CDR3 is CASSAGTGRNQPQHF. CDR3 coding DNA: TGTGCCAGCAGCGCTGGGACAGGGAGAAATCAGCCCCAGCATTTT.

The gene calls are TRBV27 and TRBJ2-3, with D maybe TRBD1 (6 bases). V lost 2 bases and J 5 bases, leaving 14 bases between the germline ends. This CDR3 has 15 amino acids. Germline CDR1 reads MNHEY; CDR2 reads SMNVEV (reference sequence). CDR3 sequence reads: CASSLGQRKEDTQYF. The CDR3 DNA is TGTGCCAGCAGTTTAGGACAGAGAAAGGAAGATACGCAGTATTTT.

The rearrangement links TRBV27 to TRBJ1-1, with 8 bases fitting TRBD1. Losses at the gene ends were 7 bases for V and 0 bases for J; bases not matched to a gene: 13. CDR1 is MNHEY and CDR2 is SMNVEV in the germline V gene (reference sequence). The CDR3 sequence is 17 residues long. The CDR3 spells CASTDRGTGPLNTEAFF. CDR3 in DNA: TGTGCCAGCACCGATCGGGGGACAGGACCCTTGAACACTGAAGCTTTCTTT.

This chain uses TRBV5-4 with TRBJ2-2, with 9 bases matching TRBD1. V trimming: 0 bases; J trimming: 7 bases; junction bases outside the gene matches: 4. Germline V gene lookup returns CDR1 SGHNT and CDR2 YYREEE (reference sequence). The CDR3 has 15 residues. As DNA, the CDR3 is TGTGCCAGCAGCTTGGGGACAGGGGTGAGCGGGGAGCTGTTTTTT. This encodes CASSLGTGVSGELFF. The full variable domain, completed using reference TRBV5-4 and TRBJ2-2, is ETGVTQSPTHLIKTRGQQVTLRCSSQSGHNTVSWYQQALGQGPQFIFQYYREEENGRGNFPPRFSGLQFPNYSSELNVNALELDDSALYLCASSLGTGVSGELFFGEGSRLTVL.

This chain joins TRBV5-1 and TRBJ1-2, with D maybe TRBD1 (5 bases). CDR1 and CDR2 from the germline V gene are SGHRS and YFSETQ. V gave up 5 bases and J gave up 8 bases, with 13 bases separating them. This CDR3 contains 12 residues. For the CDR3, the DNA is TGCGCCAGCAGGGGAGGGGAAGGCGGCTACACCTTC. This encodes CASRGGEGGYTF.

In DNA, the CDR3 is TGTGCCAGCAGCCACAGGGCAGTGAACTATGGCTACACCTTC. Protein sequence: CASSHRAVNYGYTF. The chain combines TRBV5-6 with TRBJ1-2, with TRBD1 as a possible D gene (6 bases). Trimming removed 4 bases from V and 2 bases from J, with 12 bases in between. The CDR3 sequence is 14 residues long. Germline-derived CDR1 and CDR2 are SGHDT and YYEEEE.

This chain connects TRBV27 to TRBJ1-2; 9 positions match TRBD1. Trimming took 7 bases from V and 7 from J; bases not matched to a gene: 13. Germline lookup yields CDR1 MNHEY and CDR2 SMNVEV (reference sequence). CDR3 length: 15 residues. CDR3 amino acids: CASKGRTGGEFGYTF. CDR3 in DNA: TGTGCCAGCAAGGGCCGAACAGGGGGCGAGTTTGGCTACACCTTC.

V gene TRBV30 combines with J gene TRBJ1-3; 7 nucleotides agree with TRBD1. The CDR3 covers 15 residues. V lost 0 bases, J lost 6 bases, and 8 bases stayed unmatched. Germline V gene sequence: CDR1 GTSNPN, CDR2 SVGIG (reference sequence). CDR3 protein: CAWSVLDREANTIYF. The CDR3 DNA reads as TGTGCCTGGAGTGTCCTCGACAGGGAGGCAAACACCATATATTTT.

The rearrangement joins TRBV5-1 to TRBJ2-5, with 7 positions matching TRBD2. Germline V gene lookup returns CDR1 SGHRS and CDR2 YFSETQ. The V segment lost 4 bases and the J segment 2 bases; nucleotides outside the gene matches: 2. This CDR3 is 13 amino acids long. The CDR3 here is CASSGGGQETQYF. CDR3 nucleotides: TGCGCCAGCAGCGGGGGGGGACAAGAGACCCAGTACTTC.

This clone was recorded once. The chain combines TRBV9 with TRBJ2-3; the D gene is possibly TRBD2 (5 bases). Germline V gene sequence: CDR1 SGDLS, CDR2 YYNGEE. This CDR3 contains 14 residues. Trimming stripped 4 bases from V and 6 bases from J, with 15 bases between. The CDR3 spells CASSMDWRKDTQYF. The DNA for the CDR3 is TGTGCCAGCAGCATGGACTGGCGTAAGGATACGCAGTATTTT.

As DNA, the CDR3 is TGTGCCAGTAGTATAGATGGGGCCATGAACACTGAAGCTTTCTTT. Translation gives CASSIDGAMNTEAFF. The chain links TRBV19 to TRBJ1-1; D might be TRBD1 (5 bases). The CDR3 has 15 residues. Trimming pared 0 bases from V and 0 bases from J, leaving 8 bases between. CDR1 is LNHDA and CDR2 is SQIVND in the germline V gene (reference sequence).

The V gene is TRBV29-1, the J gene TRBJ2-7; 9 bases align to TRBD1. Losses at the gene ends were 5 bases for V and 2 bases for J; bases not matched to a gene: 4. CDR3 length: 13 residues. Germline CDR1 SQVTM, CDR2 ANQGSEA. The CDR3 sequence is CSVRDRATYEQYF. For the CDR3, the DNA is TGCAGCGTTAGGGACAGGGCCACCTACGAGCAGTACTTC.

The V gene is TRBV29-1, the J gene TRBJ2-1; tentatively, D is TRBD1 (6 bases). From germline, CDR1 is SQVTM and CDR2 ANQGSEA. Trimming took 1 base from V and 7 from J, leaving 23 bases between them. This CDR3 spans 17 amino acids. CDR3 sequence reads: CSVEVVFTGSKGNEQFF. The CDR3 region has the DNA TGCAGCGTTGAAGTTGTGTTTACAGGGTCTAAGGGGAATGAGCAGTTCTTC.

The chain is built from TRBV5-1 and TRBJ1-4; 7 positions match TRBD1. CDR3 length equals 15 residues. Germline CDR1 SGHRS, CDR2 YFSETQ. V trimming: 2 bases; J trimming: 3 bases; junction bases outside the gene matches: 4. The CDR3 reads CASSFDRAANEKLFF. The DNA of the CDR3 is TGCGCCAGCAGCTTCGACAGGGCTGCTAATGAAAAACTGTTTTTT.

This chain uses TRBV18 with TRBJ1-6, with 7 bases lining up with TRBD1. The CDR3 runs to 14 residues. V shed 4 bases, J shed 7 bases, and the junction held 4 bases outside the gene matches. CDR1 and CDR2 from the germline V gene are KGHSH and LQKENI. The CDR3 sequence: CASSQGQQNSPLHF. The DNA for the CDR3 is TGTGCCAGCTCACAGGGACAGCAAAATTCACCCCTCCACTTT.

J is TRBJ2-1 and V is TRBV10-3; 7 bases are a match to TRBD2. The V and J ends lost 6 bases and 2 bases, in that order; junction bases with no gene match: 1. CDR1 and CDR2 from the germline V gene are ENHRY and SYGVKD. The CDR3 runs to 13 residues. Written as DNA, the CDR3 is TGTGCCATCAGCGGGGGGACCTACAATGAGCAGTTCTTC. This sequence encodes CAISGGTYNEQFF.

The genes are TRBV2 and TRBJ1-6, with D possibly TRBD1 on 5 matching bases. The V end was cut by 7 bases, the J end by 2 bases, with 18 bases between. The germline V gene has CDR1 SNHLY and CDR2 FYNNEI. The CDR3 extends over 17 amino acids. The CDR3 nucleotides read TGTGCCAGCATTGTGGACATCGGAAGAGCCTATAATTCACCCCTCCACTTT. Translation: CASIVDIGRAYNSPLHF.

V gene TRBV23-1 combines with J gene TRBJ1-4; 9 bases map to TRBD1. TRBV23-1 qualifies as an ORF whose function is uncertain. The CDR3 consists of 19 residues. The V and J ends lost 0 bases and 1 base, in that order; junction bases with no gene match: 9. The CDR3 sequence: CASSQSHPGTGRTNEKLFF. In DNA form, the CDR3 reads TGCGCCAGCAGTCAATCGCATCCCGGGACAGGGAGAACTAATGAAAAACTGTTTTTT.

The chain couples TRBV5-8 to TRBJ2-7; possible D gene TRBD2, 5 bases. The germline CDR1 and CDR2 sequences are SGHTS and YDEGEE. The CDR3 has 14 residues. The V and J ends lost 3 bases and 2 bases respectively, with 12 bases between them. The CDR3 loop is CASSSLIGTYEQYF. The CDR3 DNA reads as TGTGCCAGCAGCTCGCTGATCGGGACCTACGAGCAGTACTTC.

The V and J genes are TRBV7-8 and TRBJ2-1; weak D call: TRBD1 (6 bases). Germline V gene sequence: CDR1 SGHVS, CDR2 FQNEAQ. The CDR3 is made up of 15 amino acids. Trimming left V 5 bases short and J 6 bases short, with 17 bases between. The CDR3 region has the DNA TGTGCCAGCAGCCCACACAGGGAAGCCCCCAATGAGCAGTTCTTC. Translating it yields CASSPHREAPNEQFF. The full variable domain, completed using reference TRBV7-8 and TRBJ2-1, is GAGVSQSPRYKVAKRGQDVALRCDPISGHVSLFWYQQALGQGPEFLTYFQNEAQLDKSGLPSDRFFAERPEGSVSTLKIQRTQQEDSAVYLCASSPHREAPNEQFFGPGTRLTVL.

This clone was observed a handful of times. The chain has TRBV27 and TRBJ1-6; 7 bases line up with TRBD1. Trimming took 4 bases from V and 9 from J; bases not matched to a gene: 12. The CDR3 totals 16 residues. Looked up from germline, CDR1 is MNHEY and CDR2 is SMNVEV (reference sequence). Written as DNA, the CDR3 is TGTGCCAGCAGTTCCGGGACAGCCCGAGGAATTTCACCCCTCCACTTT. Translation gives CASSSGTARGISPLHF.

The gene calls are TRBV6-6 and TRBJ1-2, with 9 bases matching TRBD1. The CDR3 is made up of 15 amino acids. With 4 bases clipped from V and 4 bases from J, the junction kept 7 bases outside the gene matches. CDR1 and CDR2 (germline): MNHNY, SVGAGI (reference sequence). The CDR3 coding sequence is TGTGCCAGCAGTTGGAATGACAGGGGGGGCTATGGCTACACCTTC. Amino acid sequence: CASSWNDRGGYGYTF.

The gene calls are TRBV5-4 and TRBJ1-1; a possible D gene is TRBD1 (6 bases). CDR3 size: 16 residues. Trimming left V 2 bases short and J 4 bases short, with 18 bases between. Germline assignment: CDR1 SGHNT and CDR2 YYREEE (reference sequence). Here the CDR3 DNA reads TGTGCCAGCAGCTTTTTGGGGGGAGGGGGGATCACTGAAGCTTTCTTT. Its translation: CASSFLGGGGITEAFF.

This chain joins TRBV7-8 and TRBJ2-5; 7 positions match TRBD1. Germline CDR1 SGHVS, CDR2 FQNEAQ. This CDR3 spans 13 amino acids. The junction had 6 bases not matched to a gene; V was cut back by 8 bases and J by 3 bases. CDR3 DNA sequence: TGTGCCAGCCTCGGGGACAGCAAAGAGACCCAGTACTTC. Translated, it gives CASLGDSKETQYF.